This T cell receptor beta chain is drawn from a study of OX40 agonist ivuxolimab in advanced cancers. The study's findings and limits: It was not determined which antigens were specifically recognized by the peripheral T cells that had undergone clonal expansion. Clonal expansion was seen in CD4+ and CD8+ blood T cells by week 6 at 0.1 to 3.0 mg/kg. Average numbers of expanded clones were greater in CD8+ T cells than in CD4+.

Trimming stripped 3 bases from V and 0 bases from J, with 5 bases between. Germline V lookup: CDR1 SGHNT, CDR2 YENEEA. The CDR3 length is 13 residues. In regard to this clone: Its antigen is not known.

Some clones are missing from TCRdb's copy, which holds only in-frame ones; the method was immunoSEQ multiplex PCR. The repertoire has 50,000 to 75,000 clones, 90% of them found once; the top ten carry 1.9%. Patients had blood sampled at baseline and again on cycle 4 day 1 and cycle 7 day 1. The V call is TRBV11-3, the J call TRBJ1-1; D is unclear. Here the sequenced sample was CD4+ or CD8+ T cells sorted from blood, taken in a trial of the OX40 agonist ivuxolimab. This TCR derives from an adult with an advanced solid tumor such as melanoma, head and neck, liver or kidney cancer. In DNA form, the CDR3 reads TGTGCCAGCAGCTTCACAGTGAACACTGAAGCTTTCTTT. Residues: CASSFTVNTEAFF.